The 24 T cell receptor beta chains below all came from one sample that was sequenced in a study of shared clonotypes between healthy human individuals. TCRdb's table, derived via immunoSEQ multiplex PCR, lists solely in-frame clones and lacks some. The sample has about 2.4 million clones; 93% are singletons. Sequencing input: naive CD4+ T cells from PBMCs. As for subset: CD45RA+ positively selected. Receptors were obtained from a man between 18 and 35 years old in good health. Some clones in this sample may be carry-over from other donors' samples.

V is TRBV30 and J is TRBJ1-6; a weak D match, TRBD1 (5 bases). CDR1 is GTSNPN, CDR2 SVGIG, per germline (reference sequence). This CDR3 comprises 13 residues. Trimming cost V 3 bases and J 8 bases, with 11 bases left between them. CDR3 sequence reads: CAWRLDTYSPLHF. The CDR3 DNA sequence: TGTGCCTGGAGGTTGGACACATATTCACCCCTCCACTTT. Using reference TRBV30 and TRBJ1-6 for the parts outside the CDR3, the full variable domain is SQTIHQWPATLVQPVGSPLSLECTVEGTSNPNLYWYRQAAGRGLQLLFYSVGIGQISSEVPQNLSASRPQDRQFILSSKKLLLSDSGFYLCAWRLDTYSPLHFGNGTRLTVT.

The V and J genes are TRBV29-1 and TRBJ1-2; no clear D. The CDR3 contains 11 residues. Trimming removed 4 bases from V and 8 bases from J, with 11 bases in between. CDR1 is SQVTM, CDR2 ANQGSEA, per germline. Here the CDR3 reads CSVGVLDGYTF. In DNA form, the CDR3 reads TGCAGCGTTGGCGTGTTGGACGGCTACACCTTC.

The chain links TRBV6-1 to TRBJ2-5, with D possibly TRBD2 on 5 matching bases. Trimming shortened V by 8 bases and J by 4 bases, and 14 bases separated the two germline ends. The CDR3 consists of 13 residues. Germline V lookup: CDR1 MNHNS, CDR2 SASEGT. DNA of the CDR3: TGTGCCAGCCTCCATTTTCGGGGAGAGACCCAGTACTTC. Translating it yields CASLHFRGETQYF.

As for this clone: Other DNA sequences in this sample translate to the same CDR3. This chain connects TRBV9 to TRBJ2-1; TRBD1 aligns across 8 bases. Germline V lookup: CDR1 SGDLS, CDR2 YYNGEE. This CDR3 is built from 14 residues. V lost 3 bases, J lost 8 bases, and 7 bases stayed unmatched. The CDR3 sequence is CASSARTGLDEQFF. CDR3 DNA: TGTGCCAGCAGCGCCCGGACAGGGTTGGATGAGCAGTTCTTC.

This clone was recorded only once. The chain carries TRBV4-1 and TRBJ2-2; 10 nucleotides agree with TRBD2. Trimming cost V 1 base and J 7 bases; bases outside gene matches: 9. The CDR3 spans 17 residues. CDR1 is MGHRA and CDR2 is YSYEKL in the germline V gene. The CDR3 DNA sequence: TGCGCCAGCAGCCAAGGACTAGCGGGTCCATCCTTCGGGGAGCTGTTTTTT. This codes for CASSQGLAGPSFGELFF.

This clone was seen only once. The chain links TRBV6-1 to TRBJ2-5, with D perhaps TRBD2 (5 bases). Germline V gene data show CDR1 as MNHNS and CDR2 as SASEGT. The length of the CDR3 is 14 residues. Between the trimmed V and J ends, which lost 8 bases and 3 bases, there was a span of 16 bases. CDR3 amino acids: CASHGGAGKETQYF. The DNA of the CDR3 is TGTGCCAGCCATGGCGGCGCGGGTAAAGAGACCCAGTACTTC.

The rearrangement joins TRBV7-3 to TRBJ2-1; TRBD2 matches 13 bases. Unmatched junction bases numbered 7, after V lost 5 bases and J lost 9 bases. Germline loops: CDR1 SGHTA, CDR2 FQGTGA. The length of the CDR3 is 15 residues. CDR3 sequence reads: CASSPGLAGYGEQFF. Written as DNA, the CDR3 is TGTGCCAGCAGCCCGGGACTAGCGGGATATGGTGAGCAGTTCTTC.

The CDR3 sequence: CASSLDAPLVLSEAFF. Written as DNA, the CDR3 is TGTGCCAGCAGCTTAGATGCCCCGCTTGTACTGTCTGAAGCTTTCTTT. This rearrangement joins TRBV7-2 to TRBJ1-1; D is unresolved. Trimming stripped 1 base from V and 6 bases from J, with 18 bases between. This CDR3 is built from 16 residues. Germline-derived CDR1 and CDR2 are SGHTA and FQGNSA.

The CDR3 is CASSTLGGGNEQFF. The CDR3 DNA reads TGTGCCAGCAGCACCTTGGGGGGCGGCAATGAGCAGTTCTTC. The chain uses TRBV6-5 and TRBJ2-1; D might be TRBD1 or TRBD2, each matching 6 bases. Germline V lookup: CDR1 MNHEY, CDR2 SVGAGI. V lost 6 bases and J lost 6, with 15 bases in between. This CDR3 has 14 residues.

The chain uses TRBV30 and TRBJ2-7; D is perhaps TRBD1 or TRBD2 (5 bases each). Germline CDR1 reads GTSNPN; CDR2 reads SVGIG (reference sequence). The CDR3 has 16 residues. The V and J ends lost 5 bases and 0 bases respectively, with 20 bases between them. The CDR3, as DNA: TGTGCCTGGCGGCTTGAGGGGCGGCCGAGCTCCTACGAGCAGTACTTC. Its translation: CAWRLEGRPSSYEQYF.

V gene TRBV4-1 combines with J gene TRBJ1-3, with no clear D. Germline V gene lookup returns CDR1 MGHRA and CDR2 YSYEKL. This CDR3 comprises 16 residues. V lost 1 base and J lost 4, with 14 bases in between. In DNA form, the CDR3 reads TGCGCCAGCAGCCAAGCACAGATCACCTTAGGAAACACCATATATTTT. This sequence encodes CASSQAQITLGNTIYF.

The J gene is TRBJ2-2, the V gene TRBV4-2, with D unresolved. The CDR3 is 13 amino acids. Trimming removed 4 bases from V and 6 bases from J, with 9 bases in between. The germline gives CDR1 LGHNA, CDR2 YNFKEQ. The CDR3 reads CASSRAFAGELFF. CDR3 sequence (DNA): TGTGCCAGCAGCCGTGCTTTCGCCGGGGAGCTGTTTTTT.

Only one count was recorded for this clone. The rearrangement uses TRBV5-1 and TRBJ1-4; D not certain. Germline V gene data show CDR1 as SGHRS and CDR2 as YFSETQ. V lost 6 bases and J lost 0, with 12 bases in between. This CDR3 is 15 amino acids long. CDR3 region: CASKEALATNEKLFF. The DNA of the CDR3 is TGCGCCAGCAAGGAAGCCCTTGCAACTAATGAAAAACTGTTTTTT.

In its sample, this clone was seen once. The chain employs TRBV19 and TRBJ1-2; the match to TRBD1 covers 7 bases. Germline V CDR1 and CDR2: LNHDA, SQIVND (reference sequence). After removal of 7 bases from V and 7 bases from J, the junction contained 9 bases not matched to a gene. The CDR3 covers 13 residues. As DNA, the CDR3 is TGTGCCAGTACCCCAAGGGGGCCGGGTGGCTACACCTTC. Residues: CASTPRGPGGYTF. Supplemented by reference TRBV19 and TRBJ1-2, the full variable domain reads DGGITQSPKYLFRKEGQNVTLSCEQNLNHDAMYWYRQDPGQGLRLIYYSQIVNDFQKGDIAEGYSVSREKKESFPLTVTSAQKNPTAFYLCASTPRGPGGYTFGSGTRLTVV.

This clone showed up just once. The chain combines TRBV12-5 with TRBJ2-2; TRBD2 matches 8 bases. J was trimmed by 5 bases and V by 8 bases; bases with no gene match: 7. Looked up from germline, CDR1 is LGHNT and CDR2 is FRNRAP. This CDR3 has 14 residues. CDR3 sequence: CASRRGAGTGELFF. For the CDR3, the DNA is TGTGCTAGTAGGCGGGGGGCCGGGACCGGGGAGCTGTTTTTT.

Worth noting for this clone: Other DNA sequences in the same sample also yield this CDR3. The rearrangement uses TRBV18 and TRBJ1-1; D is possibly TRBD1 (5 bases). V lost 7 bases and J lost 0, with 9 bases in between. Germline CDR1 reads KGHSH; CDR2 reads LQKENI. The CDR3 sequence is 13 residues long. The CDR3 coding sequence is TGTGCCAGCTTGGGGGGGATGAACACTGAAGCTTTCTTT. Its translation: CASLGGMNTEAFF.

J is TRBJ2-5 and V is TRBV7-9; D is possibly TRBD2 (5 bases). Germline CDR1 and CDR2: SEHNR and FQNEAQ (reference sequence). With 5 bases removed from V and 2 bases from J, the gap between germline ends came to 12 bases. This CDR3 region has 14 residues. In DNA form, the CDR3 reads TGTGCCAGCAGCCAGAGACGGGATCAAGAGACCCAGTACTTC. It is translated as CASSQRRDQETQYF.

The chain uses TRBV29-1 and TRBJ2-5, with D possibly matching TRBD2 (5 bases). Trimming removed 7 bases at V and 2 bases at J, with 17 bases between. The germline V gene encodes CDR1 SQVTM and CDR2 ANQGSEA. CDR3 length equals 14 residues. The CDR3 sequence: CSARGQLRQETQYF. CDR3 in DNA: TGCAGCGCTCGAGGGCAGCTTAGACAAGAGACCCAGTACTTC.

The rearrangement uses TRBV28 and TRBJ2-1; TRBD1 aligns across 10 bases. Germline loops: CDR1 MDHEN, CDR2 SYDVKM. CDR3 length equals 15 residues. The V segment lost 7 bases and the J segment 6 bases; nucleotides outside the gene matches: 9. For the CDR3, the DNA is TGTGCCAGCAAAACCCCGGGACAGGGGTCCAATGAGCAGTTCTTC. Residues: CASKTPGQGSNEQFF.

The rearrangement uses TRBV7-2 and TRBJ2-5; D unresolved. This CDR3 region has 14 residues. Per the germline V gene, CDR1 is SGHTA and CDR2 is FQGNSA. Trimming took off 4 bases at V and 4 bases at J, with 13 bases between the two ends. The CDR3 here is CASSSRLRLETQYF. In DNA, the CDR3 is TGTGCCAGCAGCTCTAGGTTGCGATTAGAGACCCAGTACTTC.

This clone was seen more than once but under ten times. Additional DNA sequences in this sample encode the identical CDR3. The J gene is TRBJ2-5, the V gene TRBV11-2, with D unresolved. V dropped 1 base and J dropped 1 base, with 1 base sitting between them. Germline V CDR1 and CDR2: SGHAT, FQNNGV. This CDR3 contains 12 residues. The CDR3 sequence: CASSLAQETQYF. The DNA for the CDR3 is TGTGCCAGCAGCTTAGCCCAAGAGACCCAGTACTTC.

J is TRBJ2-5 and V is TRBV9, with D uncertain. V lost 0 bases to trimming and J lost 5 bases, with 11 bases between them. This CDR3 region has 14 residues. The germline CDR1 and CDR2 sequences are SGDLS and YYNGEE. The CDR3 DNA reads as TGTGCCAGCAGCGTAGATGCTATCATGGAGACCCAGTACTTC. This codes for CASSVDAIMETQYF. Looking up the rest from reference TRBV9 and TRBJ2-5 gives the full variable domain: DSGVTQTPKHLITATGQRVTLRCSPRSGDLSVYWYQQSLDQGLQFLIQYYNGEERAKGNILERFSAQQFPDLHSELNLSSLELGDSALYFCASSVDAIMETQYFGPGTRLLVL.

V and J are TRBV28 and TRBJ2-4; tentatively, D is TRBD1 or TRBD2 (5 bases each). The germline gives CDR1 MDHEN, CDR2 SYDVKM. Trimming stripped 6 bases from V and 9 bases from J, with 18 bases between. The CDR3 has 14 amino acids. The CDR3 sequence: CASREGRGVPIQYF. CDR3 coding DNA: TGTGCCAGCAGAGAGGGTCGAGGGGTACCCATTCAGTACTTC. The full variable domain, its missing parts supplied by reference TRBV28 and TRBJ2-4, is DVKVTQSSRYLVKRTGEKVFLECVQDMDHENMFWYRQDPGLGLRLIYFSYDVKMKEKGDIPEGYSVSREKKERFSLILESASTNQTSMYLCASREGRGVPIQYFGAGTRLSVL.

Only one count was recorded for this clone. Other DNA sequences of this sample code for an identical CDR3. The chain carries TRBV5-1 and TRBJ2-1; 10 bases match TRBD1. Trimming at V came to 2 bases and at J to 5 bases, leaving 4 bases not matched to a gene. Germline V lookup: CDR1 SGHRS, CDR2 YFSETQ. There are 15 residues in the CDR3. The CDR3 reads CASSLGTGVNNEQFF. Here the CDR3 DNA reads TGCGCCAGCAGCTTAGGGACAGGGGTAAACAATGAGCAGTTCTTC.